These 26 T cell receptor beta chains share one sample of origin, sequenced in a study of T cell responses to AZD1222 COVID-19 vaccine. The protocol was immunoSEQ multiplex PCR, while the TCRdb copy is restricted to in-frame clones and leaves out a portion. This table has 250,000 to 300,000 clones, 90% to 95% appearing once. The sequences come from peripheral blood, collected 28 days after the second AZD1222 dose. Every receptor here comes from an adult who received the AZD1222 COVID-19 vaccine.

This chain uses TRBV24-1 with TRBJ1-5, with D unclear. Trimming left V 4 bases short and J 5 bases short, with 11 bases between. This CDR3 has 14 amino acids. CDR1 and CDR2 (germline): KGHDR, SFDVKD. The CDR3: CATSDLDGDQPQHF. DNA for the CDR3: TGTGCCACCAGTGACTTGGACGGGGATCAGCCCCAGCATTTT.

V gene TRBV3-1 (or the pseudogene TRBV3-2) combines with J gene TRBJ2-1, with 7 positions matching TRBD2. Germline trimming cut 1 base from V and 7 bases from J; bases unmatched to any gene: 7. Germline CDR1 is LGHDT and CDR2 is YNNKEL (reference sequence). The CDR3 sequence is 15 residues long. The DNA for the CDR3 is TGTGCCAGCAGCCAAGCCGGGGGGTTTGGAAATGAGCAGTTCTTC. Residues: CASSQAGGFGNEQFF.

The CDR3 DNA reads TGTGCCAGCAGTGAAGCGGGACAGGGTAACGGCGGGGAGCTGTTTTTT. Amino acid sequence: CASSEAGQGNGGELFF. This rearrangement joins TRBV2 to TRBJ2-2; 9 bases agree with TRBD1. J was trimmed by 7 bases and V by 0 bases; bases with no gene match: 6. CDR1 and CDR2 (germline): SNHLY, FYNNEI. This CDR3 has 16 residues.

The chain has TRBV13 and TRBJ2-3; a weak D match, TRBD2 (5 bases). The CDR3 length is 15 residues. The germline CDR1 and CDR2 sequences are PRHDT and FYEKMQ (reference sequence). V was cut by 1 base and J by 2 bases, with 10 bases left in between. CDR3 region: CASSLARAYTDTQYF. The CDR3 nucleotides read TGTGCCAGCAGCTTAGCGCGGGCCTACACAGATACGCAGTATTTT.

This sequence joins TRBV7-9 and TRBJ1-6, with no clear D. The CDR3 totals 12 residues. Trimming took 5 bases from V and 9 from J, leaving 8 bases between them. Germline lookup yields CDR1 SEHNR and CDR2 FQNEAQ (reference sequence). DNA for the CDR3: TGTGCCAGCAGCGCCTACGGTTCACCCCTCCACTTT. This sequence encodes CASSAYGSPLHF.

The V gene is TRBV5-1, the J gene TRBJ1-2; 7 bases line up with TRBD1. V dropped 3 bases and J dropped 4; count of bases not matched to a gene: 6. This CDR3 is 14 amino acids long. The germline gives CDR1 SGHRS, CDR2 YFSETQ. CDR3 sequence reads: CASSSGTVTYGYTF. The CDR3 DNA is TGCGCCAGCAGCTCCGGGACAGTCACCTATGGCTACACCTTC.

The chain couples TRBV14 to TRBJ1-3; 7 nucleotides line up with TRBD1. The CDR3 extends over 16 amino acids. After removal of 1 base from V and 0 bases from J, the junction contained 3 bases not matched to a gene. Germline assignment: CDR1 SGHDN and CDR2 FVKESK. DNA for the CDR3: TGTGCCAGCAGCCAAGTGGGACAGTTCTCTGGAAACACCATATATTTT. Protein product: CASSQVGQFSGNTIYF.

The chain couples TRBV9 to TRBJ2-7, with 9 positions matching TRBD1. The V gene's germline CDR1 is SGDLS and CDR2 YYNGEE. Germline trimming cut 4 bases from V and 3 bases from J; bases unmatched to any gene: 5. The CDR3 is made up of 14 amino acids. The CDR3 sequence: CASSTGTGSYEQYF. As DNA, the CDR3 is TGTGCCAGCAGCACCGGGACAGGGAGCTACGAGCAGTACTTC. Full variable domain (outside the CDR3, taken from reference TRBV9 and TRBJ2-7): DSGVTQTPKHLITATGQRVTLRCSPRSGDLSVYWYQQSLDQGLQFLIQYYNGEERAKGNILERFSAQQFPDLHSELNLSSLELGDSALYFCASSTGTGSYEQYFGPGTRLTVT.

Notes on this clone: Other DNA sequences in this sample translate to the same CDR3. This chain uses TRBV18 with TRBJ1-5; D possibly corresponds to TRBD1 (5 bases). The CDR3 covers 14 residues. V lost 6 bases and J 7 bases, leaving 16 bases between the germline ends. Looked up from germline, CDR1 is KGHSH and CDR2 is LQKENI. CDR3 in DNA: TGTGCCAGCTCCCCTGGAGGGAGGGACCAGCCCCAGCATTTT. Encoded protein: CASSPGGRDQPQHF.

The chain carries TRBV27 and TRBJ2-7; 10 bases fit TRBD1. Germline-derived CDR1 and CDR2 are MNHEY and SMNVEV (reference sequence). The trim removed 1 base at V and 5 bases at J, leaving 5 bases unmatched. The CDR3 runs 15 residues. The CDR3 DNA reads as TGTGCCAGCAGTTTATGGGACAGGGGAGCCCACGAGCAGTACTTC. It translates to CASSLWDRGAHEQYF.

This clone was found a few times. Here the CDR3 reads CASSPVPKETQYF. CDR3 in DNA: TGTGCCAGCTCACCGGTCCCAAAAGAGACCCAGTACTTC. The chain combines TRBV18 with TRBJ2-5; D ambiguous. This CDR3 is built from 13 residues. V was trimmed by 3 bases and J by 3 bases, leaving 8 bases between them. Germline V lookup: CDR1 KGHSH, CDR2 LQKENI.

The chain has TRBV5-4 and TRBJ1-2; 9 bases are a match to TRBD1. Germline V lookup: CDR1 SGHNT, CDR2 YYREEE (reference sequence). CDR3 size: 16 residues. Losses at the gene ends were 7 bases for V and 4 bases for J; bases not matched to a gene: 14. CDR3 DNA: TGTGCCAGCTCCGGCGGAGGGACAGGGAAAGCCTATGGCTACACCTTC. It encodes CASSGGGTGKAYGYTF.

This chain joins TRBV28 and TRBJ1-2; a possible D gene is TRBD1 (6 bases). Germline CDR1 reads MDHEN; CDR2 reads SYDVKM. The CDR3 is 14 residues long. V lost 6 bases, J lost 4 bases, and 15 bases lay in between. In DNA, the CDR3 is TGTGCCAGCAGACTACAGGGAGGGGGCTATGGCTACACCTTC. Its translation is CASRLQGGGYGYTF.

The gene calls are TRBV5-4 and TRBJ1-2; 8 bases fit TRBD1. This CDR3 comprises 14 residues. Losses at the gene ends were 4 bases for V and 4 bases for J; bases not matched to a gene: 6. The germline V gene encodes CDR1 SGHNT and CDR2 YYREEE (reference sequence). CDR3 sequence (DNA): TGTGCCAGCAGCAAACCCGACAGGGGCTATGGCTACACCTTC. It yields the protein CASSKPDRGYGYTF.

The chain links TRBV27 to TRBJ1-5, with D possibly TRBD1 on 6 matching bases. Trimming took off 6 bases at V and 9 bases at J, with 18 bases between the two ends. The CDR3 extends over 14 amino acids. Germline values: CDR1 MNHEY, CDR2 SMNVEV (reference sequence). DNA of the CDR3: TGTGCCAGCAGCGTATCGGGGACACGGGCGCCCCAGCATTTT. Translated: CASSVSGTRAPQHF.

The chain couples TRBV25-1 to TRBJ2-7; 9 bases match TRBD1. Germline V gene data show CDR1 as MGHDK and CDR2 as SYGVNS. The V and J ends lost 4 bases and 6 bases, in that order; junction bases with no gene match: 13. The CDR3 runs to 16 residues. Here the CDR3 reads CASSALPGQGFPEQYF. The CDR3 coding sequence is TGTGCCAGCAGTGCACTTCCGGGACAGGGTTTTCCCGAGCAGTACTTC.

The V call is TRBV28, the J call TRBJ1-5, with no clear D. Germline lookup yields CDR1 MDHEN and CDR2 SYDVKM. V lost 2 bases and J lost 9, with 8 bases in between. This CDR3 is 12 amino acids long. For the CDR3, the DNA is TGTGCCAGCAGTTTAGTTCGAGGGCCCCAGCATTTT. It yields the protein CASSLVRGPQHF. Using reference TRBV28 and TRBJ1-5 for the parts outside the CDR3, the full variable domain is DVKVTQSSRYLVKRTGEKVFLECVQDMDHENMFWYRQDPGLGLRLIYFSYDVKMKEKGDIPEGYSVSREKKERFSLILESASTNQTSMYLCASSLVRGPQHFGDGTRLSIL.

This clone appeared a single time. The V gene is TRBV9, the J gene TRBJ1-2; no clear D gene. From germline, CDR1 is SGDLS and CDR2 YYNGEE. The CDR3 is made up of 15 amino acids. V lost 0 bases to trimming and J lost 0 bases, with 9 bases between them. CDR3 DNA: TGTGCCAGCAGCGTAGATGGGAGATCTAACTATGGCTACACCTTC. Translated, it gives CASSVDGRSNYGYTF.

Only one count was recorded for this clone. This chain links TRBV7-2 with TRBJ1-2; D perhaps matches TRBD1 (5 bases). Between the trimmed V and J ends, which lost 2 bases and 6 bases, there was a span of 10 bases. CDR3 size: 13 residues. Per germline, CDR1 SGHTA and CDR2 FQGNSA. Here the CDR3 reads CASSLMGVDGYTF. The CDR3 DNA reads TGTGCCAGCAGCTTAATGGGGGTAGATGGCTACACCTTC.

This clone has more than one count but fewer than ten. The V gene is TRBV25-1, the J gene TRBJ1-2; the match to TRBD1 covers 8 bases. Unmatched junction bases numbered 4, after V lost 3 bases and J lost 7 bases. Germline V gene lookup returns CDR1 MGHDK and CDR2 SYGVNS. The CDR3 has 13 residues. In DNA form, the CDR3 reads TGTGCCAGCAGTGACAGGACAGGGTTTGGCTACACCTTC. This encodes CASSDRTGFGYTF.

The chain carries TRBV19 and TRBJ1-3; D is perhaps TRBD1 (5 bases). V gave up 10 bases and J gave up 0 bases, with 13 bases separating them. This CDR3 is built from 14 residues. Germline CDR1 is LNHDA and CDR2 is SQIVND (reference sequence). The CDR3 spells CATYDSHSGNTIYF. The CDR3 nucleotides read TGTGCCACTTACGACAGTCACTCTGGAAACACCATATATTTT. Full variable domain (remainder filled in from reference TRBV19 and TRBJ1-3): DGGITQSPKYLFRKEGQNVTLSCEQNLNHDAMYWYRQDPGQGLRLIYYSQIVNDFQKGDIAEGYSVSREKKESFPLTVTSAQKNPTAFYLCATYDSHSGNTIYFGEGSWLTVV.

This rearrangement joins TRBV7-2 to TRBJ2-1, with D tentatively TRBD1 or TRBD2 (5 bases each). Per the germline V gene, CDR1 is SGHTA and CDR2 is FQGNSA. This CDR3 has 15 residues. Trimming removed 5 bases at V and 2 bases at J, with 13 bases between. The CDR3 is CASSGTLGTYNEQFF. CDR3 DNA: TGTGCCAGCAGCGGGACCTTAGGGACCTACAATGAGCAGTTCTTC.

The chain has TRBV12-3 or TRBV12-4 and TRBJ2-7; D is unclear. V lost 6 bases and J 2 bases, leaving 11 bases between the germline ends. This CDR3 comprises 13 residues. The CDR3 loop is CASSPGWAYEQYF. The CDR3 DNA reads TGTGCCAGCAGCCCCGGATGGGCCTACGAGCAGTACTTC.

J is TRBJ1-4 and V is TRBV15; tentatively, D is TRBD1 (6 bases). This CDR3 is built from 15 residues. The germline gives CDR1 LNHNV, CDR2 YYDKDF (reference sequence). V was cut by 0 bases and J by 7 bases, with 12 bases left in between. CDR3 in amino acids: CATSREDSPSEKLFF. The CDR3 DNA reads TGTGCCACCAGCAGAGAGGACAGTCCGAGTGAAAAACTGTTTTTT.

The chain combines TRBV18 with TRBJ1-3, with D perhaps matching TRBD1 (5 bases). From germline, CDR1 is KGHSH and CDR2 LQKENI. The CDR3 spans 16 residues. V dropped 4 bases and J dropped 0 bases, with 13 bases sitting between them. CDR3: CASSRGPGNSGNTIYF. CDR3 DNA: TGTGCCAGCTCACGGGGACCGGGAAACTCTGGAAACACCATATATTTT.

CDR3 protein: CASSHHYNEQFF. Here the CDR3 DNA reads TGCGCCAGCAGCCATCACTACAATGAGCAGTTCTTC. The chain recombines TRBV4-1 with TRBJ2-1, with D uncertain. The CDR3 consists of 12 residues. Germline V gene lookup returns CDR1 MGHRA and CDR2 YSYEKL. Trimming left V 3 bases short and J 3 bases short, with 3 bases between.